This TCR beta chain is from a study of CD8 T cells in ankylosing spondylitis (dated by TCRdb to the late 2010s). Regarding the research as a whole: The study set out to find disease-linked TCR variants by profiling T cell receptor beta repertoires in ankylosing spondylitis patients and healthy donors. Peripheral blood was sampled, and synovial fluid was additionally collected from ankylosing spondylitis patients. In total, the full study cohort was made up of roughly 110 healthy donors and about two dozen ankylosing spondylitis patients.

Data came from an Illumina HiSeq 2500. Quantitative 5'-RACE with molecular barcodes was the method used to prepare the TCR beta libraries. Per the original workflow: To identify disease-linked TCR variants, a new computational method was used, one built on a probabilistic model of VDJ rearrangement. TCRdb cleaned the public reads at Q25 with fastp, built clones with MiXCR and kept in-frame beta chains. Merged by CDR3 protein, the rows form single entries marked with the most common genes and DNA. For this entry, the V and J calls and clone size follow TCRdb and not the study's own pipeline. The sample contains about 130,000 distinct CDR3 sequences, over 10% of them found a single time. Roughly 4.3% of the sample is taken by the ten largest. This clonotype was observed a few times. The antigen it recognizes is unknown. The record has no base qualities; no much larger clone is one base away. Results and caveats for the whole study, not just this receptor: Some motif variants were previously reported in synovial fluid and blood of reactive arthritis patients, suggesting common disease-initiation mechanisms. The disease-linked clones had a CD8+ phenotype and were found at relatively low frequencies in peripheral blood. A TCR beta motif of several highly homologous amino acid variants appeared characteristic of blood from ankylosing spondylitis patients. According to the report, matched synovial fluid samples from ankylosing spondylitis patients were significantly enriched for the disease-linked clones.

Reading the germline V gene (reference sequence) gives CDR1 SEHNR and CDR2 FQNEAQ. The CDR3 runs 13 amino acids, cysteine and phenylalanine included. Only the CDR3 DNA stays, 39 bases, in frame from base 1. The V end loses 3 bases and the J end loses 1 base, and a stretch of 4 bases separates them. This clonotype was sampled from a female donor with ankylosing spondylitis or in good health (not recorded which). The sample comprised blood, either unsorted or a sorted T cell fraction (not recorded which). The rearrangement joined TRBV7-9 to TRBJ2-1; there is no confident call for the D gene. The DNA sequence reads TGTGCCAGCAGCTTCAGGTCCTACAATGAGCAGTTCTTC. Its amino acids are CASSFRSYNEQFF.